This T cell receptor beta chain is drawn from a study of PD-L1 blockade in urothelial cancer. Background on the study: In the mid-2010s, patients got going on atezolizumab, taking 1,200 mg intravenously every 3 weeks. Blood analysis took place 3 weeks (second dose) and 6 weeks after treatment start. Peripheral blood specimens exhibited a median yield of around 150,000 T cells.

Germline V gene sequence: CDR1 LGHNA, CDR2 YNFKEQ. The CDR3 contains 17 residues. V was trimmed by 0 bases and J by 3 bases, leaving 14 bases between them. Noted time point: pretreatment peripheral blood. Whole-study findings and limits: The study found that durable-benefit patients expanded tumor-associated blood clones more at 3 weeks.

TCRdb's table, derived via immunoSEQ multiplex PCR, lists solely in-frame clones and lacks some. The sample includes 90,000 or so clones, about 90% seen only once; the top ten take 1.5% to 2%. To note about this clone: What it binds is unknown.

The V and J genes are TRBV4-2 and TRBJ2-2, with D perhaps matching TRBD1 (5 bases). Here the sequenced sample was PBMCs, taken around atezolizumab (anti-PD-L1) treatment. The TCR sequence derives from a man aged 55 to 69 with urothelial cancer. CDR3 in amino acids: CASSQEWQGLDTGELFF. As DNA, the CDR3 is TGTGCCAGCAGCCAAGAGTGGCAGGGCCTGGACACCGGGGAGCTGTTTTTT.